The 13 T cell receptor beta chains reported below all come from one sample, sequenced in a study of blood T cell repertoires in COVID-19. Sequenced by immunoSEQ multiplex PCR; TCRdb stores in-frame clones only, minus some. The data show about 52,000 clones, 86% seen once. Sequenced sample: peripheral blood. All receptors derive from a woman at least 80 years old with acute or convalescent COVID-19.

The V and J genes are TRBV4-1 and TRBJ1-6; D perhaps matches TRBD1 (5 bases). Germline CDR1 is MGHRA and CDR2 is YSYEKL. The V end was cut by 0 bases, the J end by 8 bases, with 23 bases between. The CDR3 has 19 residues. As DNA, the CDR3 is TGCGCCAGCAGCCAAGATTCGAACCTTTTTGGCAGGGATTATTCACCCCTCCACTTT. This sequence encodes CASSQDSNLFGRDYSPLHF.

The J gene is TRBJ2-1, the V gene TRBV9; 11 bases match TRBD2. The CDR3 runs 15 residues. V gave up 4 bases and J gave up 9 bases; unmatched junction bases: 9. Germline CDR1 reads SGDLS; CDR2 reads YYNGEE. In nucleotides, the CDR3 is TGTGCCAGCAGCTTCTCTAGCGGGAGGATGTTTGAGCAGTTCTTC. Translated: CASSFSSGRMFEQFF.

This rearrangement joins TRBV19 to TRBJ2-3, with 9 bases fitting TRBD2. V gave up 5 bases and J gave up 0 bases; unmatched junction bases: 3. This CDR3 contains 15 residues. CDR1 LNHDA and CDR2 SQIVND come from the germline V gene (reference sequence). The CDR3 nucleotides are TGTGCCAGTAGTCAGCGGGGGGAAAGCACAGATACGCAGTATTTT. Protein product: CASSQRGESTDTQYF.

CDR3 coding DNA: TGTGCCAGCAGCCTAACAGGGGTTGGCGTAAACACCATATATTTT. It encodes CASSLTGVGVNTIYF. This chain links TRBV7-9 with TRBJ1-3, with 7 positions matching TRBD1. Unmatched junction bases numbered 10, after V lost 5 bases and J lost 6 bases. The CDR3 runs 15 residues. Germline V gives CDR1 SEHNR, CDR2 FQNEAQ (reference sequence).

The chain links TRBV10-3 to TRBJ2-2, with D possibly matching TRBD2 (6 bases). This CDR3 spans 17 amino acids. V lost 4 bases to trimming and J lost 6 bases, with 21 bases between them. Per germline, CDR1 ENHRY and CDR2 SYGVKD. The CDR3 nucleotides are TGTGCCATCAGTGTATTTTTCGGGGGTATCAGCGCCGGGGAGCTGTTTTTT. Its translation is CAISVFFGGISAGELFF.

The rearrangement links TRBV7-2 to TRBJ2-5; D is unresolved. With 4 bases removed from V and 5 bases from J, the gap between germline ends came to 11 bases. The CDR3 totals 13 residues. Per the germline V gene, CDR1 is SGHTA and CDR2 is FQGNSA. CDR3 nucleotide sequence: TGTGCCAGCAGCTCTCAGCACGGGGAGACCCAGTACTTC. This translates into CASSSQHGETQYF. Full variable domain (rest looked up from reference TRBV7-2 and TRBJ2-5): GAGVSQSPSNKVTEKGKDVELRCDPISGHTALYWYRQSLGQGLEFLIYFQGNSAPDKSGLPSDRFSAERTGGSVSTLTIQRTQQEDSAVYLCASSSQHGETQYFGPGTRLLVL.

This chain uses TRBV3-1 (or the pseudogene TRBV3-2) with TRBJ1-6, with 7 bases matching TRBD1. The V and J ends lost 3 bases and 7 bases, in that order; junction bases with no gene match: 3. Per the germline V gene, CDR1 is LGHDT and CDR2 is YNNKEL (reference sequence). This CDR3 spans 14 amino acids. The CDR3 loop is CASSHQQGNSPLHF. CDR3 in DNA: TGTGCCAGCAGCCATCAACAGGGGAATTCACCCCTCCACTTT.

This chain links TRBV29-1 with TRBJ2-1; D might be TRBD2 (5 bases). CDR3 length: 13 amino acids. The ends were cut back, 3 bases at V and 5 bases at J, with 11 bases in the middle. Germline lookup yields CDR1 SQVTM and CDR2 ANQGSEA. CDR3 loop: CSVELAKNNEQFF. The CDR3 nucleotides are TGCAGCGTTGAGCTAGCAAAAAACAATGAGCAGTTCTTC.

The V gene is TRBV19, the J gene TRBJ2-2; 10 positions agree with TRBD2. Germline CDR1 and CDR2: LNHDA and SQIVND (reference sequence). This CDR3 is built from 14 residues. J gave up 8 bases and V 5 bases, and 5 bases lay outside the gene matches. The CDR3 region has the DNA TGTGCCAGTAGTCTAGCGGGGGTACCGGGGGAGCTGTTTTTT. Translation gives CASSLAGVPGELFF.

J is TRBJ2-5 and V is TRBV30; 7 bases agree with TRBD2. CDR1 GTSNPN and CDR2 SVGIG come from the germline V gene (reference sequence). The CDR3 runs 12 residues. V was pared by 7 bases and J by 5 bases, with 7 bases of the junction left unmatched. Here the CDR3 reads CAFISGDETQYF. Here the CDR3 DNA reads TGTGCCTTTATCAGCGGGGATGAGACCCAGTACTTC.

This clone was observed once. The V gene is TRBV3-1 (or the pseudogene TRBV3-2), the J gene TRBJ2-1; D possibly corresponds to TRBD2 (6 bases). CDR1 LGHDT and CDR2 YNNKEL come from the germline V gene (reference sequence). The CDR3 runs 15 residues. V was shortened by 1 base and J by 8 bases, with 15 bases between the two germline ends. CDR3 loop: CASSQADRGFYEQFF. The CDR3 nucleotides are TGTGCCAGCAGCCAAGCGGACCGGGGGTTCTATGAGCAGTTCTTC.

The CDR3, as DNA: TGTGCCAGCAACGCAGGGGGAAACACTGAAGCTTTCTTT. Its translation is CASNAGGNTEAFF. V gene TRBV2 combines with J gene TRBJ1-1; 7 bases line up with TRBD1. V was clipped by 7 bases and J by 2 bases; unmatched bases: 4. The CDR3 extends over 13 amino acids. Germline V gene lookup returns CDR1 SNHLY and CDR2 FYNNEI.

The CDR3 DNA follows: TGTGCCAGCAGGGGTGACAGGGCCCAAGAGACCCAGTACTTC. Translated, it gives CASRGDRAQETQYF. J is TRBJ2-5 and V is TRBV6-5; 7 bases are a match to TRBD1. CDR1 and CDR2 from the germline V gene are MNHEY and SVGAGI. The CDR3 has 14 amino acids. The V gene end was trimmed by 6 bases and the J gene end by 1 base; junction bases not matched to a gene: 5.